Listed below are T cell receptor beta chains from one sample, sequenced in a study of a mutant IDH1 vaccine in newly diagnosed glioma. These receptors' antigens are unknown. The table came from immunoSEQ multiplex PCR; TCRdb's copy has only in-frame clones and leaves some out. The sample carries approximately 79,000 clones, around 85% recorded once. Sequencing was performed on PBMCs, taken from a glioma patient whose treatment included an IDH1 peptide vaccine. The receptor source for this set is a woman aged 50 to 65 with glioma. CDR3s include the opening cysteine and the closing phenylalanine or tryptophan. A D gene is named only where the DNA matches it firmly. Only some rows state a clone size, as once, few, many or a class for expanded clones.

j_call v_call d_call clone_size cdr3_nt cdr3_aa
TRBJ2-3 TRBV7-9 TRBD1 NA TGTGCCAGCAGCAAGCCAGGGGGCCCTGGCACAGATACGCAGTATTTT CASSKPGGPGTDTQYF
TRBJ2-5 TRBV19 NA NA TGTGCCAGTAGTTTGGGACACCAAGAGACCCAGTACTTC CASSLGHQETQYF
TRBJ1-6 TRBV18 TRBD1 NA TGTGCCAGCTCCGGGACAGGATTGGATTCACCCCTCCACTTT CASSGTGLDSPLHF
TRBJ1-6 TRBV27 NA NA TGTGCCAGCAGTCCGGGACGCAATTCACCCCTCCACTTT CASSPGRNSPLHF
TRBJ2-7 TRBV9 TRBD2 few TGTGCCAGCAGCGCCCAACTAGCGGGAGGCTACGAGCAGTACTTC CASSAQLAGGYEQYF
TRBJ2-1 TRBV5-1 TRBD2 NA TGCGCCAGCAGCTGGGGACTAGCGGGAGGCACGTACAATGAGCAGTTCTTC CASSWGLAGGTYNEQFF
TRBJ2-7 TRBV5-1 NA NA TGCGCCAGCAGCTTGGACGGTTACGAGCAGTACTTC CASSLDGYEQYF
TRBJ2-7 TRBV30 NA NA TGTGCCTTAGGGCGAGGCGCCGAGCAGTACTTC CALGRGAEQYF
TRBJ2-7 TRBV27 NA once TGTGCCAGCAGTTTCGCCCTCGGGATGCGCGCCTACGAGCAGTACTTC CASSFALGMRAYEQYF
TRBJ2-7 TRBV11-2 TRBD1 NA TGTGCCAGCACTCTTCGGAGGGGACAGGGAATCTACGAGCAGTACTTC CASTLRRGQGIYEQYF
TRBJ2-3 TRBV5-1 NA NA TGCGCCAGCAGCTTGGCGGCTAGCACAGATACGCAGTATTTT CASSLAASTDTQYF
TRBJ2-7 TRBV28 NA NA TGTGCCAGCAAAACAGTATCAAGGGAAGAGCAGTACTTC CASKTVSREEQYF
TRBJ2-7 TRBV28 TRBD2 NA TGTGCCAGCATCTCTTCCGCGGGAGGGCGGGTCCGCTACGAGCAGTACTTC CASISSAGGRVRYEQYF
TRBJ1-1 TRBV28 NA once TGTGCCAGCACTCGTACCAGGGGAAGGGGCACTGAAGCTTTCTTT CASTRTRGRGTEAFF
TRBJ1-1 TRBV5-1 NA NA TGCGCCAGCAGCTTGGCGCCCGGGGCGAGCACTGAAGCTTTCTTT CASSLAPGASTEAFF
TRBJ2-3 TRBV4-1 NA NA TGCGCCAGCAGCACCAGAGGTGGTAGCATAGATACGCAGTATTTT CASSTRGGSIDTQYF
TRBJ2-2 TRBV18 NA NA TGTGCCAGCTCACCACGGGAGATCGAGTTAAACACCGGGGAGCTGTTTTTT CASSPREIELNTGELFF
TRBJ1-1 TRBV11-3 NA once TGTGCCAGCAGCTTCTCGACGGACACTGAAGCTTTCTTT CASSFSTDTEAFF
TRBJ2-2 TRBV12-1 NA NA NA CASSFATGSAGGYTGELFF
TRBJ1-5 TRBV28 NA NA TGTGCCAGCAGACGACGGGGGCGCCCTTTACATCCCCAGCATTTT CASRRRGRPLHPQHF
TRBJ2-7 TRBV14 NA once TGTGCCAGCAGCGGCCGAACGGGGGCCGCCTACGAGCAGTACTTC CASSGRTGAAYEQYF
TRBJ1-4 TRBV30 NA NA TGTGCCTGGAGGTTGGGAGTGACTGGGGAAAAACTGTTTTTT CAWRLGVTGEKLFF
TRBJ2-7 TRBV5-1 NA NA TGCGCCAGCAGCCCCTCCTCAACCTACGAGCAGTACTTC CASSPSSTYEQYF
TRBJ1-2 TRBV30 NA NA TGTGCCTGGGGGGAGCGCGAGAACTATGGCTACACCTTC CAWGERENYGYTF
TRBJ1-4 TRBV19 NA few TGTGCCAGTAGTACTCACACCATGACGGTGGGTAATGAAAAACTGTTTTTT CASSTHTMTVGNEKLFF
TRBJ1-2 TRBV11-3 NA NA TGTGCCAGCAGCAGGGAGGAGCCCTTCGGCGGCTATGGCTACACCTTC CASSREEPFGGYGYTF